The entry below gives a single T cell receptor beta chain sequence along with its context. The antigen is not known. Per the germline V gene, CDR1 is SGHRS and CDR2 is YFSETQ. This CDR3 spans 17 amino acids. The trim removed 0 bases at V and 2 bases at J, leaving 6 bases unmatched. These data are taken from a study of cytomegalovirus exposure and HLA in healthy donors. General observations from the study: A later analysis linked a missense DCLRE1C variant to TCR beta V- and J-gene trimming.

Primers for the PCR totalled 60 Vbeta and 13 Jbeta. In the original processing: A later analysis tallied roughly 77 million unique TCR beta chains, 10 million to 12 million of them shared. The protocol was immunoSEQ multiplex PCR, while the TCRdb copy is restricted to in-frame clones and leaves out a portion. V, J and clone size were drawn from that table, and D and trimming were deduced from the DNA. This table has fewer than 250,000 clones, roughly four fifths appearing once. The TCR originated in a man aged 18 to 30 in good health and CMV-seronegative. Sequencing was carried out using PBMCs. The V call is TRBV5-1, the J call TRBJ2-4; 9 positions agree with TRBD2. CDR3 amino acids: CASSLVLAGGPKNIQYF. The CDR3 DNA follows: TGCGCCAGCAGCTTGGTATTGGCGGGGGGGCCCAAAAACATTCAGTACTTC.